This entry describes one T cell receptor beta chain. Per the study methods: For nucleated cells, counts were estimated from reference gene primer amplification. Profiled with immunoSEQ multiplex PCR; TCRdb holds only in-frame clones, not every one. V and J calls and clone size follow that table, whereas D and trimming were derived from the DNA. The sample has 75,000 to 90,000 clones, 91% seen once. Looked up from germline, CDR1 is MDHEN and CDR2 is SYDVKM. This CDR3 is 14 amino acids long. V was pared by 4 bases and J by 2 bases, with 12 bases between. These data belong to a study of blood T cell repertoires in COVID-19. The overall study: Researchers got acute and convalescent COVID-19 samples from the United States, Italy and Spain. Sample material is recorded as cDNA or gDNA derived from T cells, B-cell-depleted T cells, or PBMCs.

The source is a woman aged 45-59 years in a cohort sampled during active COVID-19. Sequencing was carried out using peripheral blood. The V call is TRBV28, the J call TRBJ2-7; TRBD1 is a possible D gene (6 bases). The CDR3 region is CASSWTVFPYEQYF. The CDR3 DNA follows: TGTGCCAGCAGTTGGACAGTTTTTCCCTACGAGCAGTACTTC.